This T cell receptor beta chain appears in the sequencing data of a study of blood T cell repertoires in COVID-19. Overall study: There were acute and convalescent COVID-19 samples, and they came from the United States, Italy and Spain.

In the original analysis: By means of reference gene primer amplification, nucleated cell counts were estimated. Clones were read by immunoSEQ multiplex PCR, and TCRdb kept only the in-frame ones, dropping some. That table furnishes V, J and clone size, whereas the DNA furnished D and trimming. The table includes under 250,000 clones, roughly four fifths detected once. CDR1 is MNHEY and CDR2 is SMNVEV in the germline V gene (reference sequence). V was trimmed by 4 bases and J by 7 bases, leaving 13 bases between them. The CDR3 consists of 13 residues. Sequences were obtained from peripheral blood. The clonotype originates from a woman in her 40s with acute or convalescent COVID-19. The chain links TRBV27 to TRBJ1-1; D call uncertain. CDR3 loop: CASSSAGKGEAFF. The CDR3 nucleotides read TGTGCCAGCAGTTCGGCAGGAAAAGGTGAAGCTTTCTTT.